One sample yielded the 16 T cell receptor beta chains listed below, sequenced in a study of prognosis after radiotherapy for stage I lung cancer. By two-round multiplex PCR, the TCR beta CDR3 was amplified from genomic DNA. For every TRBV and TRBJ gene, a specific primer was used in first-round PCR. Via MiXCR, TCRdb re-called the multiplex PCR reads, giving one row per CDR3 protein. There are about 17,000 distinct CDR3 sequences in the sample; approximately 15% occur only once, and 35% to 45% lies in the top ten. This sample comprised PBMCs, obtained before or after stereotactic body radiation therapy (not recorded which). The receptors come from a donor aged 50 or older with non-small cell lung cancer.

In this sample, this clonotype turned up many times. The gene calls are TRBV18 and TRBJ2-2; tentatively, D is TRBD1 (6 bases). The V end lost 3 bases, the J end lost 0 bases, and 14 bases lay between the germline ends. The germline CDR1 and CDR2 sequences are KGHSH and LQKENI. The CDR3 loop spans 17 amino acids. DNA of the CDR3: TGTGCCAGCTCACCTGCAAGGAACAGGGCGAACACCGGGGAGCTGTTTTTT. It encodes CASSPARNRANTGELFF.

Remarks on this clonotype: Being one base from a much bigger clone, this may be a read error. The chain combines TRBV25-1 with TRBJ2-7; weak D call: TRBD2 (7 bases). CDR3 length equals 16 residues. Trimming took 7 bases from V and 4 from J, leaving 23 bases between them. The V gene's germline CDR1 is MGHDK and CDR2 SYGVNS. The CDR3, as DNA: TGTGCCAGCAAGGGGGGGGGCGGGGCAGGGCGTTACGAGCAGTACGTC. This encodes CASKGGGGAGRYEQYV.

Details on this clonotype: A far larger clone is just one base off, so this is likely a read error. The chain uses TRBV28 and TRBJ2-5; TRBD1 aligns across 7 bases. The tail of the sequence fits TRBJ2-1 better, so the J call may be wrong. CDR1 and CDR2 from the germline V gene are MDHEN and SYDVKM. The CDR3 totals 15 residues. CDR3 DNA sequence: TGTGCCAGTCTAGGACGTAGACAGGGTATTACTGAGCAGTTCTTC. Translating it yields CASLGRRQGITEQFF.

The chain joins TRBV6-2 or TRBV6-3 to TRBJ2-7; TRBD1 aligns across 8 bases. Trimming took 5 bases from V and 6 from J; bases not matched to a gene: 12. This CDR3 region has 15 residues. CDR1 and CDR2 from the germline V gene are MNHEY and SVGEGT. The CDR3 region has the DNA TGTGCCAGCAGTGCTACGTCAGGGGGCGCGGGCGAGCAGTACGTC. This codes for CASSATSGGAGEQYV.

This clonotype was observed many times. The chain joins TRBV11-3 to TRBJ2-1; D gene unclear. The CDR3 loop spans 13 amino acids. Trimming cost V 1 base and J 13 bases, with 14 bases left between them. Per germline, CDR1 SGHNT and CDR2 YENEEA. Written as DNA, the CDR3 is TGTGCCAGCAGCTTAGGCTTTGGCCAACGTCAGTTCTTC. Translating it yields CASSLGFGQRQFF.

In this sample, this clonotype turned up many times. The chain joins TRBV6-1 to TRBJ1-4, with a tentative D call TRBD1 (6 bases). From germline, CDR1 is MNHNS and CDR2 SASEGT. Trimming left V 6 bases short and J 8 bases short, with 19 bases between. The CDR3 totals 15 residues. The CDR3 DNA reads as TGTGCCAGCAGGCCCAGGACAGCCGCTCAAGAAAAACTGTTTTTT. Its protein is CASRPRTAAQEKLFF.

This clonotype appeared many times. This chain uses TRBV6-1 with TRBJ1-6; 7 nucleotides line up with TRBD1. Germline-derived CDR1 and CDR2 are MNHNS and SASEGT. The V segment lost 8 bases and the J segment 5 bases; nucleotides outside the gene matches: 6. CDR3 length equals 14 residues. The CDR3 protein is CASETGLDNSPLHF. CDR3 DNA: TGTGCCAGCGAGACAGGGCTAGATAATTCACCCCTCCACTTT.

A remark on this clonotype: A read error likely explains this, since a far larger clone differs by one base. DNA of the CDR3: TGTGCCACCAGTGTTGCGGGGGGGCCTGAGCAGTACTTC. Residues: CATSVAGGPEQYF. This chain uses TRBV24-1 with TRBJ2-5; the match to TRBD2 covers 9 bases. The CDR3 extends over 13 amino acids. Germline values: CDR1 KGHDR, CDR2 SFDVKD. The trim removed 5 bases at V and 11 bases at J, leaving 8 bases unmatched.

This clonotype was detected ten times or more. The chain combines TRBV11-3 with TRBJ2-7; no clear D. V lost 1 base and J 5 bases, leaving 12 bases between the germline ends. Germline CDR1 reads SGHNT; CDR2 reads YENEEA. The CDR3 has 14 residues. The CDR3 region is CASSLGGGIHEQYF. DNA of the CDR3: TGTGCCAGCAGCTTAGGGGGTGGAATCCACGAGCAGTACTTC.

Ten or more counts support this clonotype. The chain couples TRBV20-1 to TRBJ2-5; 13 bases are shared with TRBD2. The length of the CDR3 is 15 residues. Per the germline V gene, CDR1 is DFQATT and CDR2 is SNEGSKA (reference sequence). Germline trimming cut 7 bases from V and 2 bases from J; bases unmatched to any gene: 7. CDR3 DNA: TGCAGTGTTCGGACTAGCGGGGGACGACAAGAGACCCAGTACTTC. Encoded protein: CSVRTSGGRQETQYF.

Within the sample, this clonotype is medium-sized. This chain's CDR3 is CASSVTSGGAADTQYF. CDR3 bases: TGCGCCAGCAGCGTAACTAGCGGGGGGGCCGCGGATACGCAGTATTTT. J is TRBJ2-3 and V is TRBV5-1; 13 bases are shared with TRBD2. The CDR3 contains 16 residues. Germline CDR1 SGHRS, CDR2 YFSETQ. Trimming took 4 bases from V and 6 from J; bases not matched to a gene: 8.

This clonotype occurred many times. J is TRBJ1-2 and V is TRBV7-9; D unresolved. This CDR3 has 14 amino acids. Germline V gene data show CDR1 as SEHNR and CDR2 as FQNEAQ (reference sequence). Trimming stripped 1 base from V and 7 bases from J, with 13 bases between. The CDR3 loop is CASSLESGRPGYTF. The CDR3 DNA follows: TGTGCCAGCAGCTTAGAGTCGGGCAGGCCTGGCTACACCTTC.

This clonotype has ten or more counts. One end of the junction varies from germline; a read error may be responsible. The chain joins TRBV6-2 or TRBV6-3 to TRBJ1-5; D remains unclear. Germline V lookup: CDR1 MNHEY, CDR2 SVGEGT. This CDR3 has 15 amino acids. Written as DNA, the CDR3 is TGTGCCAGCAGTTACGCGGCGCGGAGCAACCAGCCCCAGCATTTT. Its translation is CASSYAARSNQPQHF.

This clonotype has a count of ten or more. This sequence joins TRBV27 and TRBJ2-3; 8 nucleotides line up with TRBD2. CDR3 size: 16 residues. CDR1 is MNHEY, CDR2 SMNVEV, per germline (reference sequence). V trimming: 0 bases; J trimming: 4 bases; junction bases outside the gene matches: 6. CDR3 nucleotides: TGTGCCAGCAGTTTATCCCCAGCGGGAGTGGCAGATACGCAGTATTTT. Protein: CASSLSPAGVADTQYF.

This clonotype was seen repeatedly, ten times or more. The V call is TRBV6-1, the J call TRBJ2-7; 14 positions match TRBD2. The V gene's germline CDR1 is MNHNS and CDR2 SASEGT. The CDR3 consists of 15 residues. V lost 2 bases to trimming and J lost 6 bases; unmatched junction nucleotides: 3. The CDR3 DNA follows: TGTGCCAGCAGTGAAATTGGGACTAGCGGGGGCGAGCAGTACGTC. This encodes CASSEIGTSGGEQYV.

This clonotype was detected many times. The V gene is TRBV6-1, the J gene TRBJ2-3; unclear D gene. Per the germline V gene, CDR1 is MNHNS and CDR2 is SASEGT. V was shortened by 5 bases and J by 2 bases, with 8 bases between the two germline ends. The CDR3 contains 13 residues. The CDR3, as DNA: TGTGCCAGCAGTCTCGAACCCACAGATACGCAGTATTTT. This sequence encodes CASSLEPTDTQYF.